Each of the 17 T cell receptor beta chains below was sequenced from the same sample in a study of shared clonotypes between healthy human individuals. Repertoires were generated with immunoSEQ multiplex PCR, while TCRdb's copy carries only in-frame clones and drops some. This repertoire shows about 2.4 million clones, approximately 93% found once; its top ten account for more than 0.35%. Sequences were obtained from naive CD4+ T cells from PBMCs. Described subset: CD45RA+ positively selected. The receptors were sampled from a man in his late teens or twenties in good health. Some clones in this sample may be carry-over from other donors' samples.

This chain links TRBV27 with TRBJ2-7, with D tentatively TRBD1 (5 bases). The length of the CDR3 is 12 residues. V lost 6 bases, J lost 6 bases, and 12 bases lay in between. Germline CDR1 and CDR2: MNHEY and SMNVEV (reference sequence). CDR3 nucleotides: TGTGCCAGCAGCCAAAGACAGTCCGAGCAGTACTTC. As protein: CASSQRQSEQYF.

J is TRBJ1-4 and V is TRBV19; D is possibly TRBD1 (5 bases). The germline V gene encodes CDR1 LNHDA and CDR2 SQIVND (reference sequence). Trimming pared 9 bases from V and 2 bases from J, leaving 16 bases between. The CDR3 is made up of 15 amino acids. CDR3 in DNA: TGTGCCAGCCACCGACAGTTTAGGACTAATGAAAAACTGTTTTTT. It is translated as CASHRQFRTNEKLFF.

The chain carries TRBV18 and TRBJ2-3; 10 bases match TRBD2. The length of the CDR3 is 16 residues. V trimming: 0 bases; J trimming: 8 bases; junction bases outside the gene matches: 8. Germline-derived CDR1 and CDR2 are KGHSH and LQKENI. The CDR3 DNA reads TGTGCCAGCTCACCACCGGGTAGCGGGAGGTGGAGTACGCAGTATTTT. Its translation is CASSPPGSGRWSTQYF.

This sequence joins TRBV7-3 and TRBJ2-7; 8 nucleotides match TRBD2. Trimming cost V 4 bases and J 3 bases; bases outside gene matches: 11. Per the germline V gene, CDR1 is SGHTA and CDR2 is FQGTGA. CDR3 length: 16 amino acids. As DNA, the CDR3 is TGTGCCAGCAGCTACCCACATAGCGGGAAGAGCTACGAGCAGTACTTC. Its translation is CASSYPHSGKSYEQYF.

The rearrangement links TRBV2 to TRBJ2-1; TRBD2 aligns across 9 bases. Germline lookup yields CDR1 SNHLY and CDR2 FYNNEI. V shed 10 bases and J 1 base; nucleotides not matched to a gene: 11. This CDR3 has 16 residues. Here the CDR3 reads CATARRREGSYNEQFF. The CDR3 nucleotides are TGTGCCACCGCCCGTAGGCGGGAGGGATCCTACAATGAGCAGTTCTTC.

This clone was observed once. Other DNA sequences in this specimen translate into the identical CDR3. CDR3 DNA: TGTGCCAGCAGCCTAGCGGGAGGGGCCTACAATGAGCAGTTCTTC. This codes for CASSLAGGAYNEQFF. The chain couples TRBV7-3 to TRBJ2-1; TRBD2 aligns across 12 bases. CDR1 and CDR2 (germline): SGHTA, FQGTGA. This CDR3 has 15 residues. The V segment lost 5 bases and the J segment 2 bases; nucleotides outside the gene matches: 1.

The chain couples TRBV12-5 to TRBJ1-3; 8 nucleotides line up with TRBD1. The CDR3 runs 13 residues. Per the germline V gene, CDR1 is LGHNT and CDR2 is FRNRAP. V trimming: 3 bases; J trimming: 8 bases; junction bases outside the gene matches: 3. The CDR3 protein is CASGFTGGHTIYF. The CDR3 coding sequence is TGTGCTAGTGGTTTCACAGGGGGGCACACCATATATTTT.

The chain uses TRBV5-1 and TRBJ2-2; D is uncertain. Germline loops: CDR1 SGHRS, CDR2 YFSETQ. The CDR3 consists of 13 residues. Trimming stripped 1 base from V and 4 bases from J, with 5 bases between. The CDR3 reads CASSLKVTGELFF. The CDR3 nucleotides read TGCGCCAGCAGCTTGAAAGTCACCGGGGAGCTGTTTTTT.

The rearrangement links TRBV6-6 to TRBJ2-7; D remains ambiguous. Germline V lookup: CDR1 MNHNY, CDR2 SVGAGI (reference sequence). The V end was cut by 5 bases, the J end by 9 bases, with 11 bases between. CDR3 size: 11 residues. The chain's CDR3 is CASSPPGRQYF. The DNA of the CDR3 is TGTGCCAGCAGTCCTCCTGGCCGGCAGTACTTC.

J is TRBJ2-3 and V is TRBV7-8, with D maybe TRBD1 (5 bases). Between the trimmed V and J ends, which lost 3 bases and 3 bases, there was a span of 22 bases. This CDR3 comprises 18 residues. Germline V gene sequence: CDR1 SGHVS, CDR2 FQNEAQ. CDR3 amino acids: CASSFSAFSLQGTDTQYF. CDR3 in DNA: TGTGCCAGCAGCTTTTCCGCTTTTAGTCTTCAGGGAACAGATACGCAGTATTTT. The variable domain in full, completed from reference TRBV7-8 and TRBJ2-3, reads GAGVSQSPRYKVAKRGQDVALRCDPISGHVSLFWYQQALGQGPEFLTYFQNEAQLDKSGLPSDRFFAERPEGSVSTLKIQRTQQEDSAVYLCASSFSAFSLQGTDTQYFGPGTRLTVL.

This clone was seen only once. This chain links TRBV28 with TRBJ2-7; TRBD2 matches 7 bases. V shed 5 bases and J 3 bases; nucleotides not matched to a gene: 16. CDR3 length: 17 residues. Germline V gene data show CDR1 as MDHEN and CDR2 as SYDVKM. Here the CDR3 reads CASSPPSVAGHIYEQYF. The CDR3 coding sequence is TGTGCCAGCAGTCCCCCTTCGGTAGCGGGCCATATCTACGAGCAGTACTTC. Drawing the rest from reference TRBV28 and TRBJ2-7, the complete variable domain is DVKVTQSSRYLVKRTGEKVFLECVQDMDHENMFWYRQDPGLGLRLIYFSYDVKMKEKGDIPEGYSVSREKKERFSLILESASTNQTSMYLCASSPPSVAGHIYEQYFGPGTRLTVT.

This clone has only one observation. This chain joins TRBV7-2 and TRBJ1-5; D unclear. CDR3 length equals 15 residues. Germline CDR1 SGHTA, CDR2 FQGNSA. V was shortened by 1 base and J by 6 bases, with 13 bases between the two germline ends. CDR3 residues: CASSLGEFGSQPQHF. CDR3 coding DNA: TGTGCCAGCAGCTTAGGAGAGTTCGGGAGTCAGCCCCAGCATTTT.

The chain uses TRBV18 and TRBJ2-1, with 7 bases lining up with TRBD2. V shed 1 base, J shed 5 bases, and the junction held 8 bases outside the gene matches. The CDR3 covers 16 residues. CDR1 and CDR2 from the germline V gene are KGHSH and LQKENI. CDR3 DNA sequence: TGTGCCAGCTCACCACTTAGCGGGTTAAGGGACAATGAGCAGTTCTTC. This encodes CASSPLSGLRDNEQFF.

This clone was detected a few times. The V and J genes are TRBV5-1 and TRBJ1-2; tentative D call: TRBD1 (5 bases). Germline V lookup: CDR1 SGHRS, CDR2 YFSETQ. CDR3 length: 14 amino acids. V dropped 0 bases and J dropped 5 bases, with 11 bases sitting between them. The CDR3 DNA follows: TGCGCCAGCAGCTTGGTGCCGGGGGAGTATGGCTACACCTTC. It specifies CASSLVPGEYGYTF. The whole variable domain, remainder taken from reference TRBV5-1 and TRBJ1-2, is KAGVTQTPRYLIKTRGQQVTLSCSPISGHRSVSWYQQTPGQGLQFLFEYFSETQRNKGNFPGRFSGRQFSNSRSEMNVSTLELGDSALYLCASSLVPGEYGYTFGSGTRLTVV.

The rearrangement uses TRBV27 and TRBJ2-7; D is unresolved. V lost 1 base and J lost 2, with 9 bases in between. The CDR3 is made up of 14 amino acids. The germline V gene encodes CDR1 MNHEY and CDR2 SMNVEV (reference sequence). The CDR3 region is CASSLYRRAYEQYF. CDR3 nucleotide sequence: TGTGCCAGCAGTTTATATCGGAGAGCCTACGAGCAGTACTTC.

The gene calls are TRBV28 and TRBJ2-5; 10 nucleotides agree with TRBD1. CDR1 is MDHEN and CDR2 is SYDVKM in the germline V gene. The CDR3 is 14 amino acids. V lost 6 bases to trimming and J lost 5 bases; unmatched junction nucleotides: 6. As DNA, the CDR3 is TGTGCCAGCAGCCGGACAGGGGGGCAGGAGACCCAGTACTTC. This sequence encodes CASSRTGGQETQYF.

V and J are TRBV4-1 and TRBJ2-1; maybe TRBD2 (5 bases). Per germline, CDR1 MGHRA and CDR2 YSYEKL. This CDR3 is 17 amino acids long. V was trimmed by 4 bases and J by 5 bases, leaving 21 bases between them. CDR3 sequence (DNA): TGCGCCAGCAGCCGACAAGGACGAGGGAAAAAAAACAATGAGCAGTTCTTC. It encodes CASSRQGRGKKNNEQFF.